This TCR beta chain was observed in a study of T cells after yellow fever vaccination. V lost 5 bases and J lost 6, with 26 bases in between. In germline, CDR1 is MNHEY, CDR2 SMNVEV (reference sequence). The CDR3 runs to 18 residues. Template-switching 5'RACE yielded the TCR cDNA; a universal primer site and UMIs were added in the process. TCRdb reanalysed the 5' RACE reads using MiXCR and keeps one entry per CDR3 protein. The profile shows 100,000 to 150,000 distinct CDR3 sequences, around 7.7% of them singletons. Many counts were recorded for this clonotype. The receptor's source is a young man who received the YFV17D yellow fever vaccine. The V gene is TRBV27, the J gene TRBJ2-1; D may be TRBD1 (5 bases). The sequenced sample was CD4+ T cells sorted from PBMCs, obtained more than 8 days after the first yellow fever vaccination. In DNA, the CDR3 is TGTGCCAGCAGTCTGGGGTATATTTGGTCTTCGACAGCCAATGAGCAGTTCTTC. Translation gives CASSLGYIWSSTANEQFF.